This T cell receptor (beta chain) was sequenced for a study of OX40 agonist ivuxolimab in advanced cancers. Study background: Participants, around 80% male, averaged approximately 60 years of age, ranging from roughly 20 to 79.

Produced via immunoSEQ multiplex PCR; TCRdb's table is partial and in-frame only. The sample records tens of thousands of clones, 89% being singletons. Trimming removed 3 bases from V and 5 bases from J; junction bases left unmatched: 8. Germline V gene sequence: CDR1 SGHDT, CDR2 YYEEEE. This CDR3 has 16 amino acids. The origin of this receptor is an adult with an advanced solid tumor such as melanoma, head and neck, liver or kidney cancer. V and J are TRBV5-6 and TRBJ1-1, with 12 positions matching TRBD1. The material sequenced was CD4+ or CD8+ T cells sorted from blood, taken in a trial of the OX40 agonist ivuxolimab. In nucleotides, the CDR3 is TGTGCCAGCAGCTACCGGGACAGGGGGCGGGGAACTGAAGCTTTCTTT. It is translated as CASSYRDRGRGTEAFF.